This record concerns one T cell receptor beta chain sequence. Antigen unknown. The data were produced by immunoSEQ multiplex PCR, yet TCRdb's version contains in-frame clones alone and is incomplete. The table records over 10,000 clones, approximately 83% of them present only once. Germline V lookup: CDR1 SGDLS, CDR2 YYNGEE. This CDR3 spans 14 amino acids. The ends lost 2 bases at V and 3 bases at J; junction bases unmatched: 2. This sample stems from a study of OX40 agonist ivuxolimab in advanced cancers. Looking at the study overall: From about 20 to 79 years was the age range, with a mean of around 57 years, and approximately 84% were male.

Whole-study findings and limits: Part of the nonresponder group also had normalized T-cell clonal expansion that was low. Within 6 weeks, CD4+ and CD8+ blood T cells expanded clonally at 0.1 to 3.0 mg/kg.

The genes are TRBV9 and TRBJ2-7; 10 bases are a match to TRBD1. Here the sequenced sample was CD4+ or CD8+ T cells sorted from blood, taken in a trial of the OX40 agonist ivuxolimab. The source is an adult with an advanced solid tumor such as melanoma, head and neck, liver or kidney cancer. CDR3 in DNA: TGTGCCAGCAGCGTCGGGGACAGGGGCTACGAGCAGTACTTC. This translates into CASSVGDRGYEQYF.